The 10 T cell receptor beta chains presented below share a single source sample, sequenced in a study of cytomegalovirus exposure and HLA in healthy donors. Both 60 Vbeta primers and 13 Jbeta primers went into the PCR. Libraries were prepared by immunoSEQ multiplex PCR; TCRdb keeps only in-frame clonotypes and omits some of them. Of about 94,000 clones listed, approximately 75% are singletons. The source material was PBMCs. These receptors were taken from a middle-aged woman in good health and CMV-seronegative.

This sequence joins TRBV30 and TRBJ1-1, with D perhaps TRBD1 (5 bases). The CDR3 has 13 amino acids. Germline V gene lookup returns CDR1 GTSNPN and CDR2 SVGIG (reference sequence). The V end lost 0 bases, the J end lost 1 base, and 6 bases lay between the germline ends. This CDR3 reads CAWSVQANTEAFF. The CDR3 coding sequence is TGTGCCTGGAGTGTACAGGCGAACACTGAAGCTTTCTTT.

In this sample, this clone turned up once. The chain links TRBV6-1 to TRBJ2-7, with a weak D call TRBD2 (6 bases). CDR1 and CDR2 (germline): MNHNS, SASEGT. This CDR3 comprises 15 residues. The V end lost 1 base, the J end lost 5 bases, and 15 bases lay between the germline ends. CDR3 in DNA: TGTGCCAGCAGTGAAGGGGCTGGGGGGACCGACGAGCAGTACTTC. Its translation is CASSEGAGGTDEQYF.

The V gene is TRBV5-1, the J gene TRBJ2-2; D possibly corresponds to TRBD2 (7 bases). Germline lookup yields CDR1 SGHRS and CDR2 YFSETQ. V gave up 2 bases and J gave up 4 bases, with 15 bases separating them. The CDR3 consists of 16 residues. The CDR3 nucleotides read TGCGCCAGCAGCTTCCTATTGGGGGGGCCCACCGGGGAGCTGTTTTTT. This gives the protein CASSFLLGGPTGELFF.

The CDR3, as DNA: TGCAGCGTCCTAACAGGGGAAGAGACCCAGTACTTC. This sequence encodes CSVLTGEETQYF. The chain combines TRBV29-1 with TRBJ2-5, with TRBD1 matching over 7 bases. Germline V CDR1 and CDR2: SQVTM, ANQGSEA. The CDR3 consists of 12 residues. Trimming removed 6 bases from V and 3 bases from J; junction bases left unmatched: 4.

The rearrangement links TRBV15 to TRBJ1-1; the D gene is possibly TRBD1 (6 bases). CDR3 length: 15 residues. Germline V gene lookup returns CDR1 LNHNV and CDR2 YYDKDF (reference sequence). V was pared by 0 bases and J by 5 bases, with 13 bases between. The CDR3 DNA reads TGTGCCACCAGCAGAGATCGGAGGGGGGGGACTGAAGCTTTCTTT. The encoded protein is CATSRDRRGGTEAFF.

This clone is a singleton in its sample. V and J are TRBV5-6 and TRBJ2-5, with D perhaps TRBD2 (5 bases). The CDR3 extends over 13 amino acids. V dropped 2 bases and J dropped 1 base, with 6 bases sitting between them. From germline, CDR1 is SGHDT and CDR2 YYEEEE. The CDR3 DNA reads as TGTGCCAGCAGCTTAGCGGTCCAAGAGACCCAGTACTTC. This codes for CASSLAVQETQYF.

The chain has TRBV4-1 and TRBJ2-1; tentatively, D is TRBD1 (6 bases). The germline gives CDR1 MGHRA, CDR2 YSYEKL. Trimming took off 0 bases at V and 10 bases at J, with 7 bases between the two ends. The CDR3 is 12 residues long. CDR3 protein: CASSQETGEQFF. Written as DNA, the CDR3 is TGCGCCAGCAGCCAAGAAACAGGGGAGCAGTTCTTC.

The genes are TRBV20-1 and TRBJ2-7; perhaps TRBD1 as D (5 bases). This CDR3 is 10 amino acids long. Germline V gene lookup returns CDR1 DFQATT and CDR2 SNEGSKA (reference sequence). Deletions cut 5 bases from V and 6 bases from J, with 8 bases between. CDR3 DNA sequence: TGCAGTGCTCAGGGCTTCGAGCAGTACTTC. This translates into CSAQGFEQYF.

The CDR3 sequence: CATSREGGQLAKNIQYF. The CDR3 nucleotides read TGTGCCACCAGCAGAGAAGGAGGACAGTTAGCCAAAAACATTCAGTACTTC. The chain combines TRBV15 with TRBJ2-4; TRBD1 might be the D (6 bases). The germline CDR1 and CDR2 sequences are LNHNV and YYDKDF (reference sequence). The CDR3 extends over 17 amino acids. V shed 0 bases and J shed 0 bases, with 12 bases lying between them.

This chain joins TRBV28 and TRBJ2-5, with 7 bases matching TRBD2. Germline values: CDR1 MDHEN, CDR2 SYDVKM. Trimming removed 2 bases from V and 12 bases from J; junction bases left unmatched: 12. The CDR3 is made up of 14 amino acids. CDR3 DNA sequence: TGTGCCAGCAGTTTACGGACTAGTGGCTTAGGGGAGTACTTC. Translating gives CASSLRTSGLGEYF.